This T cell receptor (beta chain) was sequenced during a study of T cells in Graves' hyperthyroidism and ophthalmopathy. Amplification yielded TCR beta CDR3 regions, with RNA transcripts as the source. With the HTBI primer set, the TCR CDR3 went through a first round of RT-PCR. TCRdb processed the multiplex PCR reads anew with MiXCR; each CDR3 protein has one entry. The table has under 400,000 distinct CDR3 sequences, approximately 16% seen once. Trimming removed 1 base from V and 6 bases from J, with 11 bases in between. Germline V lookup: CDR1 SGHVS, CDR2 FQNEAQ. This CDR3 has 14 residues. What was sequenced was blood. This TCR came from a young man with Graves' hyperthyroidism. The J gene is TRBJ2-3, the V gene TRBV7-8; D may be TRBD2 (6 bases). CDR3 nucleotide sequence: TGTGCCAGCAGCTTAGTTCCGGGAGTGGATACGCAGTATTTT. Translation gives CASSLVPGVDTQYF.